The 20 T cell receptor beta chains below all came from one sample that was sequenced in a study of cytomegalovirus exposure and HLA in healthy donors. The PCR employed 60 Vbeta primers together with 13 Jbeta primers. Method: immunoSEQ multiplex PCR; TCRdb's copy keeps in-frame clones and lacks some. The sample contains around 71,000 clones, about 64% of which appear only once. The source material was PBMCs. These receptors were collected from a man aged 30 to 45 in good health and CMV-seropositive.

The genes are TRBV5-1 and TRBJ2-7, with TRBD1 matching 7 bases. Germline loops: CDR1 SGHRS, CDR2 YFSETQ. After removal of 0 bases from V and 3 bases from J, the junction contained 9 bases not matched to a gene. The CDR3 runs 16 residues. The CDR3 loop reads CASSLGTGTAFYEQYF. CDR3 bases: TGCGCCAGCAGCTTGGGAACCGGGACAGCCTTCTACGAGCAGTACTTC.

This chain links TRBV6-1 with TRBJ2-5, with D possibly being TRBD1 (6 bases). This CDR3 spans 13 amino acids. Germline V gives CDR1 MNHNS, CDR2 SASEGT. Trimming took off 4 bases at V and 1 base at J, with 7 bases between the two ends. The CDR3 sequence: CASSVRGQETQYF. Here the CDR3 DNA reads TGTGCCAGCAGTGTCAGGGGCCAAGAGACCCAGTACTTC.

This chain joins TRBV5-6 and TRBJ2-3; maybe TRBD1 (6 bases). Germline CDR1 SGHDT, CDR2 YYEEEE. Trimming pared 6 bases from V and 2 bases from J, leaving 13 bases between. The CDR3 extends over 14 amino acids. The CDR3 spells CASTQGLHTDTQYF. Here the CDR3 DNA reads TGTGCCAGCACCCAGGGGCTACACACAGATACGCAGTATTTT.

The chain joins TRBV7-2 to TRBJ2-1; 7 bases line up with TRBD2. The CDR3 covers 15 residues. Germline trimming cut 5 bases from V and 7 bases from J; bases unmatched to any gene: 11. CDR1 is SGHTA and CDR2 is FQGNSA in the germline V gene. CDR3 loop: CASSPGTIEGNEQFF. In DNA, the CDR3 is TGTGCCAGCAGCCCCGGGACTATAGAGGGGAATGAGCAGTTCTTC.

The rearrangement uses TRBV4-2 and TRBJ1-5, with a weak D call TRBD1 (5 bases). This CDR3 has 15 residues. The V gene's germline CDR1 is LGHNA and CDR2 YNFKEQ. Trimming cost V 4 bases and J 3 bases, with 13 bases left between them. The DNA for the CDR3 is TGTGCCAGCAGCCTAAATCGGGGGAACAATCAGCCCCAGCATTTT. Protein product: CASSLNRGNNQPQHF.

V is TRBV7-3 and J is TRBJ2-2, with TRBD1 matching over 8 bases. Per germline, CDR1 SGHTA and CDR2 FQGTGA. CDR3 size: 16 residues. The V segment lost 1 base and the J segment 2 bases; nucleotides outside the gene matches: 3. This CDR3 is CASSLIGQGNTGELFF. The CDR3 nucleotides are TGTGCCAGCAGCTTAATAGGACAGGGAAACACCGGGGAGCTGTTTTTT.

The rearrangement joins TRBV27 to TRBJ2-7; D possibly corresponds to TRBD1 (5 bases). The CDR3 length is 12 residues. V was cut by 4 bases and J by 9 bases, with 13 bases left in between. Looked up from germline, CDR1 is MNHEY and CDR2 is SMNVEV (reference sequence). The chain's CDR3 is CASSSPGFAQYF. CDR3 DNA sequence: TGTGCCAGCAGTTCACCAGGGTTCGCGCAGTACTTC.

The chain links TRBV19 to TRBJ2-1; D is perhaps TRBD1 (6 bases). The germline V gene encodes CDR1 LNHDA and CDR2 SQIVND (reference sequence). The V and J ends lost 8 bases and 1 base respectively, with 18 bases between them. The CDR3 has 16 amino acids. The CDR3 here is CASSGTNQGSYNEQFF. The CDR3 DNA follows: TGTGCCAGTTCTGGCACTAACCAGGGGTCCTACAATGAGCAGTTCTTC.

This CDR3 reads CASRPPGQGNGYTF. CDR3 bases: TGTGCCAGTAGACCCCCGGGACAGGGGAATGGCTACACCTTC. The chain has TRBV19 and TRBJ1-2; TRBD1 agrees at 10 bases. Unmatched junction bases numbered 7, after V lost 6 bases and J lost 6 bases. The CDR3 sequence is 14 residues long. From germline, CDR1 is LNHDA and CDR2 SQIVND (reference sequence).

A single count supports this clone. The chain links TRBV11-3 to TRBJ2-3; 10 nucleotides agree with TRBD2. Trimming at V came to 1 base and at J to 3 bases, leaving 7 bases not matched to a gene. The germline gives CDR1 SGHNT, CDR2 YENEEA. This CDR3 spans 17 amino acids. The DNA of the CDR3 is TGTGCCAGCAGCTTAGCTCTAGCGGGGGTTAGGACAGATACGCAGTATTTT. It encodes CASSLALAGVRTDTQYF.

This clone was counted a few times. The CDR3, as DNA: TGCAGCGTTGGACGACGGATGGGGGCGTCCAATGAGCAGTTCTTC. It yields the protein CSVGRRMGASNEQFF. The J gene is TRBJ2-1, the V gene TRBV29-1; D may be TRBD1 (6 bases). Trimming removed 4 bases at V and 6 bases at J, with 19 bases between. The CDR3 consists of 15 residues. CDR1 and CDR2 (germline): SQVTM, ANQGSEA.

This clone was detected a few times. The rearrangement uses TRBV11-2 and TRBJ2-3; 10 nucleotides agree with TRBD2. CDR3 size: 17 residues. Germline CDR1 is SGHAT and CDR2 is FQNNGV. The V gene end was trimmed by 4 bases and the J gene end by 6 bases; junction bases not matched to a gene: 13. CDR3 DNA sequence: TGTGCCAGCAGCTCCCGGGGGAGCGGGGGGGCCAGGGATACGCAGTATTTT. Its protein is CASSSRGSGGARDTQYF.

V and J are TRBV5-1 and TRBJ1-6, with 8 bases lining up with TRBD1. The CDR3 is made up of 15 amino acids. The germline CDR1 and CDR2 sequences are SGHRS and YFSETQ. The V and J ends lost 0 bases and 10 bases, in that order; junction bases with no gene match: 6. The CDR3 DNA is TGCGCCAGCAGCTTGGGGGCAGGGGGCGAATCACCCCTCCACTTT. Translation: CASSLGAGGESPLHF.

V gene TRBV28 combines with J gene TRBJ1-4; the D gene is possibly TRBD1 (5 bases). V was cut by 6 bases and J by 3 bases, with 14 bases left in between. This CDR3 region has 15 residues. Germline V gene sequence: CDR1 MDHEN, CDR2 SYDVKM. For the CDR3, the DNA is TGTGCCAGCAGCCCCTACAGGTCAGCTAATGAAAAACTGTTTTTT. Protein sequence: CASSPYRSANEKLFF. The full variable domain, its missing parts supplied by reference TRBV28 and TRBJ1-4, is DVKVTQSSRYLVKRTGEKVFLECVQDMDHENMFWYRQDPGLGLRLIYFSYDVKMKEKGDIPEGYSVSREKKERFSLILESASTNQTSMYLCASSPYRSANEKLFFGSGTQLSVL.

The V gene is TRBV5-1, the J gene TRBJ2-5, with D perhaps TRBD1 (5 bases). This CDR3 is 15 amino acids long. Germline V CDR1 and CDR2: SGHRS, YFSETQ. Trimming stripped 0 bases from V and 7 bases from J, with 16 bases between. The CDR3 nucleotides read TGCGCCAGCAGCTTGGATGCCAGGGAATTGGGGACCCAGTACTTC. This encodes CASSLDARELGTQYF.

The chain's CDR3 is CSVGNMRQGAFYEQYF. CDR3 nucleotides: TGCAGCGTAGGGAATATGCGACAGGGGGCTTTCTATGAGCAGTACTTC. The V and J genes are TRBV29-1 and TRBJ2-5, with 10 bases matching TRBD1. J gave up 11 bases and V 6 bases, and 21 bases lay outside the gene matches. This CDR3 region has 16 residues. Germline V gives CDR1 SQVTM, CDR2 ANQGSEA. The full variable domain, its missing parts supplied by reference TRBV29-1 and TRBJ2-5, is SAVISQKPSRDICQRGTSLTIQCQVDSQVTMMFWYRQQPGQSLTLIATANQGSEATYESGFVIDKFPISRPNLTFSTLTVSNMSPEDSSIYLCSVGNMRQGAFYEQYFGPGTRLLVL.

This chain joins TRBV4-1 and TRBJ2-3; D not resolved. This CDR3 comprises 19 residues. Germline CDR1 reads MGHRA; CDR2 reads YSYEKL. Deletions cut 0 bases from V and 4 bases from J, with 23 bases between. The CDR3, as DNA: TGCGCCAGCAGCCAAGATCCCGTGCTACTTAGTAGAGGAGCAGATACGCAGTATTTT. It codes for CASSQDPVLLSRGADTQYF.

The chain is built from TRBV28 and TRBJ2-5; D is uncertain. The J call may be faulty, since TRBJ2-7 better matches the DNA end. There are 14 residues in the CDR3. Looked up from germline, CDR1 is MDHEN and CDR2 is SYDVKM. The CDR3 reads CASRNQVIRNEQYF. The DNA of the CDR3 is TGTGCCAGCAGGAATCAGGTGATTAGGAACGAGCAGTACTTC.

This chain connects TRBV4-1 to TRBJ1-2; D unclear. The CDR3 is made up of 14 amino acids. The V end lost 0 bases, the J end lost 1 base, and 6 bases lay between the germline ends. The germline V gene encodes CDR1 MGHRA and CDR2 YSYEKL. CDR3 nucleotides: TGCGCCAGCAGCCAAGAAGGGAGTAACTATGGCTACACCTTC. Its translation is CASSQEGSNYGYTF.

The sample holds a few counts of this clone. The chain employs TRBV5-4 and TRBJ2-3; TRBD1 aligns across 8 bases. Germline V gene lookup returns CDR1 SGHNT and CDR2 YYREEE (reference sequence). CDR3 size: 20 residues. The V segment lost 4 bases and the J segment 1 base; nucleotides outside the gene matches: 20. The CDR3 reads CASSPTPGQASLGGTDTQYF. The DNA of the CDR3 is TGTGCCAGCAGCCCGACACCGGGACAGGCCTCTCTAGGCGGCACAGATACGCAGTATTTT.